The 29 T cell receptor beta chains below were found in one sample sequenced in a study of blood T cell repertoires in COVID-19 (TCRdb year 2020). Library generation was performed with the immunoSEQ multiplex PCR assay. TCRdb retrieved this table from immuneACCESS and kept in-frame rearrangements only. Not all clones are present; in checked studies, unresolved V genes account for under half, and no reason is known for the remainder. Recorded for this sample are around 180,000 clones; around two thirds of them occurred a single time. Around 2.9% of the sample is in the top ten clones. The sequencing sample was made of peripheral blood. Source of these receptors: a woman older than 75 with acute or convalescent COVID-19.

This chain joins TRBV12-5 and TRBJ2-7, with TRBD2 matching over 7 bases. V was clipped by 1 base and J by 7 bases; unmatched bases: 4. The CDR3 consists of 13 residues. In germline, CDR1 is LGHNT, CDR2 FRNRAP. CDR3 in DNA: TGTGCTAGTGGTTTGGGGGAGGGTCGGGAGCAGTACTTC. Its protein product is CASGLGEGREQYF. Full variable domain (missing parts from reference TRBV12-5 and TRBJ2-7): DARVTQTPRHKVTEMGQEVTMRCQPILGHNTVFWYRQTMMQGLELLAYFRNRAPLDDSGMPKDRFSAEMPDATLATLKIQPSEPRDSAVYFCASGLGEGREQYFGPGTRLTVT.

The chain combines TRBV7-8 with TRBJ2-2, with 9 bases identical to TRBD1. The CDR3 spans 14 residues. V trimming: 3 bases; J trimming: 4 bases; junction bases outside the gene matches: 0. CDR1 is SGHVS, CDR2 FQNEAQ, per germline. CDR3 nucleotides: TGTGCCAGCAGCTTGGACAGGGGCACCGGGGAGCTGTTTTTT. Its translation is CASSLDRGTGELFF.

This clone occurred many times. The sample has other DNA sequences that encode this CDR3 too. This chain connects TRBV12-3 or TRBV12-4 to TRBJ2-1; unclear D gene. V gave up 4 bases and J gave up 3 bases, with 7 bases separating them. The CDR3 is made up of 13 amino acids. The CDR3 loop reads CASSSRGYNEQFF. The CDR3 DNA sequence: TGTGCCAGCAGTTCGCGTGGCTACAATGAGCAGTTCTTC.

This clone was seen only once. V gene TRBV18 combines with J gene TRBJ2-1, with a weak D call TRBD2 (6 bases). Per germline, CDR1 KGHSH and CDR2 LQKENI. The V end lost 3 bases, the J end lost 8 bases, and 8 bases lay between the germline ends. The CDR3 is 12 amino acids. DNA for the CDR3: TGTGCCAGCTCACCTTGGGAGGATGAGCAGTTCTTC. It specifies CASSPWEDEQFF. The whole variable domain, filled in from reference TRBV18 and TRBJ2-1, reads NAGVMQNPRHLVRRRGQEARLRCSPMKGHSHVYWYRQLPEEGLKFMVYLQKENIIDESGMPKERFSAEFPKEGPSILRIQQVVRGDSAAYFCASSPWEDEQFFGPGTRLTVL.

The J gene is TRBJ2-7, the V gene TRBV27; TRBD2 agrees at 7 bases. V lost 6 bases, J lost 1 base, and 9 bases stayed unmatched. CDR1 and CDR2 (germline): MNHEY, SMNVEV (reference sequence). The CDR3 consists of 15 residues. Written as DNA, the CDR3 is TGTGCCAGCAGATCTAGCGGCGCGGGGTCCTACGAGCAGTACTTC. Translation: CASRSSGAGSYEQYF.

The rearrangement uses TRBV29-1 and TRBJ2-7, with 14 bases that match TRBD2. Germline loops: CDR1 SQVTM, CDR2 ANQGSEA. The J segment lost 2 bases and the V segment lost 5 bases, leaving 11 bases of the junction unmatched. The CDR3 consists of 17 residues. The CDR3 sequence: CSVLTSGRARFTYEQYF. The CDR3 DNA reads TGCAGCGTTTTGACTAGCGGGAGGGCCAGATTCACCTACGAGCAGTACTTC.

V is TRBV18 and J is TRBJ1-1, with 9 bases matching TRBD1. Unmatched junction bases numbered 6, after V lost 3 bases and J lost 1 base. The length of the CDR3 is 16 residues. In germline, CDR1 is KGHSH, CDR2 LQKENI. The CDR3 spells CASSPSVDRGNTEAFF. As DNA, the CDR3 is TGTGCCAGCTCACCGTCCGTGGACAGGGGGAACACTGAAGCTTTCTTT.

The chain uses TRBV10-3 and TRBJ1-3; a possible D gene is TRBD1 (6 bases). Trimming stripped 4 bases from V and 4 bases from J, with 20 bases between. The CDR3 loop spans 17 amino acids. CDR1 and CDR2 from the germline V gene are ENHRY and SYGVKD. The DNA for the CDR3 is TGTGCCATCAGTGGAAGAGTGGGTTTGGGGACAGGAAACACCATATATTTT. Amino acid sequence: CAISGRVGLGTGNTIYF.

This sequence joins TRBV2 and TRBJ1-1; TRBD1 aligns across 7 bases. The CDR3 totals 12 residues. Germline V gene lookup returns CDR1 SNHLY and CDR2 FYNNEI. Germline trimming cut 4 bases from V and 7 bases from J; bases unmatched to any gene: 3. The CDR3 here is CASSVGQVEAFF. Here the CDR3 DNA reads TGTGCCAGCAGTGTTGGACAGGTTGAAGCTTTCTTT.

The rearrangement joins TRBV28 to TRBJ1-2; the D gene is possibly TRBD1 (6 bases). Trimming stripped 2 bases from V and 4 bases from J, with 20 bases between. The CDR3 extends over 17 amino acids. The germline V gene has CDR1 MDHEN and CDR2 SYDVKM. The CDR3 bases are TGTGCCAGCAGTTTACCGGGACAAACGAGAGGGGGCTATGGCTACACCTTC. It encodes CASSLPGQTRGGYGYTF.

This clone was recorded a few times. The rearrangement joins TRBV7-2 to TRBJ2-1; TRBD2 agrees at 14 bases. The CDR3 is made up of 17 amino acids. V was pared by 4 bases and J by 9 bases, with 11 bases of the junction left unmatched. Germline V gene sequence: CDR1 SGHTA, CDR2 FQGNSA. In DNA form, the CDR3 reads TGTGCCAGCAGCTGGAATACGGGACTAGCGGGGGCGGGTGAGCAGTTCTTC. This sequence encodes CASSWNTGLAGAGEQFF.

The CDR3 DNA is TGTGCCAGCAGTCGGGCGGGAGGGGGTTCAGAGACCCAGTACTTC. Protein: CASSRAGGGSETQYF. V and J are TRBV6-5 and TRBJ2-5; 9 nucleotides line up with TRBD2. The CDR3 is 15 residues long. V dropped 5 bases and J dropped 4; count of bases not matched to a gene: 8. Per germline, CDR1 MNHEY and CDR2 SVGAGI.

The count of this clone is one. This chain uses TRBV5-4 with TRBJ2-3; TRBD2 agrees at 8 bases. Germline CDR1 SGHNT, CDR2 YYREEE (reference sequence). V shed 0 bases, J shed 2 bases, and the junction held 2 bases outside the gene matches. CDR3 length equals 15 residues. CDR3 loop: CASSLDSGNTDTQYF. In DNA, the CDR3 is TGTGCCAGCAGCTTGGATAGCGGGAACACAGATACGCAGTATTTT.

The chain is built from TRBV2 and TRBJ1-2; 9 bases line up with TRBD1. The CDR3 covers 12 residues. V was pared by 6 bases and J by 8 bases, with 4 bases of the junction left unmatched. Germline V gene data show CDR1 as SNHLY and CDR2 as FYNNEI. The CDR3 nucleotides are TGTGCCAGCAGCGGGACAGGGTACGGCTACACCTTC. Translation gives CASSGTGYGYTF.

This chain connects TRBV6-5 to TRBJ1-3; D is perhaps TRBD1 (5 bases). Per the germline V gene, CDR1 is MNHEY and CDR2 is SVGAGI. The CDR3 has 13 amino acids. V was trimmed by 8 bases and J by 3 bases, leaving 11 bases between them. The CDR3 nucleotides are TGTGCCAGCGCGGGGGGATTTGGAAACACCATATATTTT. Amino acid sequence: CASAGGFGNTIYF.

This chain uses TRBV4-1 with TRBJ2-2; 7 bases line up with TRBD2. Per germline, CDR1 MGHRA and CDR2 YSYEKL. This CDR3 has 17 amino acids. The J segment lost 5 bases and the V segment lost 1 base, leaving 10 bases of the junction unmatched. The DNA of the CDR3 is TGCGCCAGCAGCCAAGTTGGCCTAGCGGTTAGGACCGGGGAGCTGTTTTTT. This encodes CASSQVGLAVRTGELFF.

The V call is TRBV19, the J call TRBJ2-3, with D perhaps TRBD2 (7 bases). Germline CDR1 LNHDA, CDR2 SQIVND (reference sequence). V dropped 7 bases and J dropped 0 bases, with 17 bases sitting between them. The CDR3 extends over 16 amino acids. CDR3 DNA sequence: TGTGCCAGTACCCTGGGGGGGCGACCTAGCACAGATACGCAGTATTTT. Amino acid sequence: CASTLGGRPSTDTQYF.

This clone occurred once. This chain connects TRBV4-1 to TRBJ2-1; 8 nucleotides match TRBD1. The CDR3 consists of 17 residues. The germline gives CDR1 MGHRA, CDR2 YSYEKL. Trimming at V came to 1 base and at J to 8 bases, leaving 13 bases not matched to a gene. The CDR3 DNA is TGCGCCAGCAGCCAAGGAGTAAGGGCAGGGGGCGCCCATGAGCAGTTCTTC. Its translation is CASSQGVRAGGAHEQFF.

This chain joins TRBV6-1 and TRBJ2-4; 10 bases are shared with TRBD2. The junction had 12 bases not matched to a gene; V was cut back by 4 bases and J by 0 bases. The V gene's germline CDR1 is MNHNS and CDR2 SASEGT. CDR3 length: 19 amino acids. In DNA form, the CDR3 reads TGTGCCAGCAGTGGGCTAGGGACTAGCGACCAACTAGCCAAAAACATTCAGTACTTC. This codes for CASSGLGTSDQLAKNIQYF.

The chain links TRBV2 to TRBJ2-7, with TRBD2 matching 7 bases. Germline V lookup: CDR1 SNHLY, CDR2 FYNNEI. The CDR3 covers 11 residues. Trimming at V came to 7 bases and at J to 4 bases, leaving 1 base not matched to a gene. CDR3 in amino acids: CASMREYEQYF. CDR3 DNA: TGTGCCAGCATGCGGGAGTACGAGCAGTACTTC.

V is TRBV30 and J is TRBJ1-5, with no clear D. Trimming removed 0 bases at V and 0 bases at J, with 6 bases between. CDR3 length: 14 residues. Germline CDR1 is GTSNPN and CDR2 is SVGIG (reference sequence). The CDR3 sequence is CAWSVAASNQPQHF. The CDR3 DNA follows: TGTGCCTGGAGTGTAGCCGCTAGCAATCAGCCCCAGCATTTT.

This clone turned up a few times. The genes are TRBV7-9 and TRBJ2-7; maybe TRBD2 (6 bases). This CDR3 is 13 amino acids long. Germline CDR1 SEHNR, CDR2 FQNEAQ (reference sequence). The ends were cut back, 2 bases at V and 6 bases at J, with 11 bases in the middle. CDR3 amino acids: CASSLLLAPEQYF. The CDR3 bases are TGTGCCAGCAGCTTACTACTAGCTCCCGAGCAGTACTTC.

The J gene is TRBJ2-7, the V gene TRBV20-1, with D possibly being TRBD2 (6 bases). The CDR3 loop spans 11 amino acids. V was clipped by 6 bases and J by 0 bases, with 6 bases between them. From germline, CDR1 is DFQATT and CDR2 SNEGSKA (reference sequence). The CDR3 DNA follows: TGCAGTGCCGGGAGCTCCTACGAGCAGTACTTC. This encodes CSAGSSYEQYF.

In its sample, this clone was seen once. DNA of the CDR3: TGTGCCAGCAGCCGCGGCGGGGCAGAAGAGACCCAGTACTTC. Its protein product is CASSRGGAEETQYF. The V gene is TRBV7-2, the J gene TRBJ2-5; perhaps TRBD2 as D (6 bases). CDR1 is SGHTA, CDR2 FQGNSA, per germline. V was trimmed by 5 bases and J by 3 bases, leaving 13 bases between them. The CDR3 is made up of 14 amino acids.

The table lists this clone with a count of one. CDR3 region: CASSSPGLAVNEQFF. The CDR3 DNA follows: TGTGCCAGCAGCAGTCCGGGACTAGCGGTCAATGAGCAGTTCTTC. The V call is TRBV5-4, the J call TRBJ2-1; 11 nucleotides agree with TRBD2. The CDR3 is 15 amino acids. V was pared by 4 bases and J by 6 bases, with 6 bases of the junction left unmatched. CDR1 is SGHNT, CDR2 YYREEE, per germline (reference sequence).

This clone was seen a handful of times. The CDR3 DNA follows: TGCGCCAGCAGCTTGACAGTAGGCGTAGATACGCAGTATTTT. This translates into CASSLTVGVDTQYF. The genes are TRBV5-1 and TRBJ2-3; D gene ambiguous. The CDR3 has 14 amino acids. The germline CDR1 and CDR2 sequences are SGHRS and YFSETQ. Between the trimmed V and J ends, which lost 1 base and 5 bases, there was a span of 11 bases.

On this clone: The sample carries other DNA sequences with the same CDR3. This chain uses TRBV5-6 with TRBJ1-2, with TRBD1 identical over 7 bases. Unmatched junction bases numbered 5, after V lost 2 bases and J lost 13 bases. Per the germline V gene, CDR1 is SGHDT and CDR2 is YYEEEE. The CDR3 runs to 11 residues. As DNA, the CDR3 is TGTGCCAGCAGCTTTCTTGGGACAGCCACCTTC. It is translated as CASSFLGTATF.

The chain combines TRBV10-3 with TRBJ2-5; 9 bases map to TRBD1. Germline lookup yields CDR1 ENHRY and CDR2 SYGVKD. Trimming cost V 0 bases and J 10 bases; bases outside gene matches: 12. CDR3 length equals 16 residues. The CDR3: CAISESLGQGQGDQYF. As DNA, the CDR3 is TGTGCCATCAGTGAGTCCTTGGGACAGGGTCAAGGGGACCAGTACTTC.

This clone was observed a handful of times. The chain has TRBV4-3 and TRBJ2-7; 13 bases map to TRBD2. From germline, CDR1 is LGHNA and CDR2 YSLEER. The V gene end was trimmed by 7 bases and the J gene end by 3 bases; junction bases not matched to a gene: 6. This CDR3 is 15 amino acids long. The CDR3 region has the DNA TGCGCCAGCAAACTAGCGGGAGGGGATCACTACGAGCAGTACTTC. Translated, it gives CASKLAGGDHYEQYF.